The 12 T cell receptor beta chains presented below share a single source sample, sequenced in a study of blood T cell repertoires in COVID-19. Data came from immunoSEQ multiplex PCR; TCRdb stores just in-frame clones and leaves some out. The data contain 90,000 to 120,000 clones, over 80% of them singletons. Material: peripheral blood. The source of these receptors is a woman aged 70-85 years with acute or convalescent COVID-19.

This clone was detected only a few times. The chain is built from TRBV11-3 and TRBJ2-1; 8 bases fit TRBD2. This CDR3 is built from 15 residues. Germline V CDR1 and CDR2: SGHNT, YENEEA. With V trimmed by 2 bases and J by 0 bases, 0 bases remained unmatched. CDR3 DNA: TGTGCCAGCAGCTTAACTAGCGGCTCCTACAATGAGCAGTTCTTC. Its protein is CASSLTSGSYNEQFF.

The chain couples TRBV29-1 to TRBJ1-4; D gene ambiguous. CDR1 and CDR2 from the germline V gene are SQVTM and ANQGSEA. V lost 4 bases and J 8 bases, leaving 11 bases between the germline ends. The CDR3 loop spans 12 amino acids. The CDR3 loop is CSVAQSGEKLFF. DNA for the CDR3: TGCAGCGTTGCACAGAGCGGCGAAAAACTGTTTTTT.

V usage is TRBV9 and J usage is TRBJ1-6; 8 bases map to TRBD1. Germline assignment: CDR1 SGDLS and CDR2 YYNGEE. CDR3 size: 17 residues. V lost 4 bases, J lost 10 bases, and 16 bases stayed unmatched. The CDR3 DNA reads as TGTGCCAGCAGCTTGCGACAGGGGCCCTCGAAAGGGTCACCCCTCCACTTT. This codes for CASSLRQGPSKGSPLHF.

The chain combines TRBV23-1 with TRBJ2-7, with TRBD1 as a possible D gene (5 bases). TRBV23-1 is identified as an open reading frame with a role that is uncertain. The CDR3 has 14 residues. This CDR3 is CARRVRQGNYEQYF. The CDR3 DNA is TGCGCACGCAGGGTCCGGCAGGGAAACTACGAGCAGTACTTC.

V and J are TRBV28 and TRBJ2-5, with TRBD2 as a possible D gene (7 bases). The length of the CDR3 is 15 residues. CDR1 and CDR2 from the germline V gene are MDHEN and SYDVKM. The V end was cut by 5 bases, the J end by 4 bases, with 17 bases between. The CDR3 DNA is TGTGCCAGCAGTGGCCTCGGGGGGCCGGGAGAGACCCAGTACTTC. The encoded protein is CASSGLGGPGETQYF.

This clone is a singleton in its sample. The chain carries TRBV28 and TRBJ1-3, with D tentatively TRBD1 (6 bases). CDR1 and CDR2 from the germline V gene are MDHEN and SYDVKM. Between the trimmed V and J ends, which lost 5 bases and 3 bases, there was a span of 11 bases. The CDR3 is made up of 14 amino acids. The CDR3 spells CASSQTGRGNTIYF. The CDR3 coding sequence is TGTGCCAGCAGTCAAACAGGGCGTGGAAACACCATATATTTT.

CDR3 nucleotide sequence: TGTGCCAGCCTCCAGGGCTCCTATAATTCACCCCTCCACTTT. Its protein product is CASLQGSYNSPLHF. The chain has TRBV7-2 and TRBJ1-6, with D possibly being TRBD1 (5 bases). The length of the CDR3 is 14 residues. V shed 8 bases and J shed 0 bases, with 8 bases lying between them. Germline V gene data show CDR1 as SGHTA and CDR2 as FQGNSA.

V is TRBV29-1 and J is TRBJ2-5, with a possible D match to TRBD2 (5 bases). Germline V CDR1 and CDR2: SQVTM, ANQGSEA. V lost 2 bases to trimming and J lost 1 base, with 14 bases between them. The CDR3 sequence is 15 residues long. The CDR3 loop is CSVETGSAPQETQYF. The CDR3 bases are TGCAGCGTTGAAACGGGGTCAGCCCCCCAAGAGACCCAGTACTTC.

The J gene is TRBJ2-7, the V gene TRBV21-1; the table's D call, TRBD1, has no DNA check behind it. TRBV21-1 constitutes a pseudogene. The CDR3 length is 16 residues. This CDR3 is CASSPGPGQGIDEQYF. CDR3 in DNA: TGTGCCAGCAGCCCGGGCCCGGGACAGGGTATCGACGAGCAGTACTTC.

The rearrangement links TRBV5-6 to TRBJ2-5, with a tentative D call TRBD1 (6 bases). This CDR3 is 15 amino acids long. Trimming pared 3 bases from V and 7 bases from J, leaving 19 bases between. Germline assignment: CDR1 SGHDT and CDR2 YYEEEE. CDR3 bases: TGTGCCAGCAGCTATACACCAGGGGCTCGCGGGACCCAGTACTTC. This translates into CASSYTPGARGTQYF. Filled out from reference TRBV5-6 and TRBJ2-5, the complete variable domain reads DAGVTQSPTHLIKTRGQQVTLRCSPKSGHDTVSWYQQALGQGPQFIFQYYEEEERQRGNFPDRFSGHQFPNYSSELNVNALLLGDSALYLCASSYTPGARGTQYFGPGTRLLVL.

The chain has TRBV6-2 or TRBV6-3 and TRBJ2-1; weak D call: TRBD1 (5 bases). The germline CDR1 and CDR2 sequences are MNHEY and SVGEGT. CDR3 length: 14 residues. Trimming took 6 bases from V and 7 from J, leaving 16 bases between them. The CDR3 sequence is CASSRLSGYNEQFF. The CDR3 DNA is TGTGCCAGCAGCCGACTGTCAGGGTATAATGAGCAGTTCTTC.

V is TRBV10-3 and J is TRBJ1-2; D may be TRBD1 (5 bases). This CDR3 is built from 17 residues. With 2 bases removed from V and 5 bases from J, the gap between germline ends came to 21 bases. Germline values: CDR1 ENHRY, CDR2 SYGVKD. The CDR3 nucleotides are TGTGCCATCAGTGAGCCGCATGGGGAGGGACTTGGGTATGGCTACACCTTC. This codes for CAISEPHGEGLGYGYTF.